The entry below describes one T cell receptor beta chain. Its antigen is as yet unknown. This record belongs to a study of monozygotic twins with inflammatory bowel disease. UMIs that had a 6-nucleotide sample barcode were put in using template switching. TCRdb re-analyzed the 5' RACE reads; it lists each CDR3 protein once, without DNA. The listing records a few hundred thousand distinct CDR3 sequences. The CDR3 has 15 residues. Germline CDR1 and CDR2: SGHTA and FQGTGA. Overall study results and limits: People with IBD had fewer clonotypes in common with others than healthy twins did, especially with disease activity.

This TCR was sampled from a human donor with ulcerative colitis or Crohn's disease, or a healthy co-twin of an affected twin (not recorded which). The rearrangement links TRBV7-3 to TRBJ2-7; TCRdb's D call, TRBD2, is unchecked because there is no DNA. Sequenced input: blood. This chain's CDR3 is CASSLEAGSSYEQYF.